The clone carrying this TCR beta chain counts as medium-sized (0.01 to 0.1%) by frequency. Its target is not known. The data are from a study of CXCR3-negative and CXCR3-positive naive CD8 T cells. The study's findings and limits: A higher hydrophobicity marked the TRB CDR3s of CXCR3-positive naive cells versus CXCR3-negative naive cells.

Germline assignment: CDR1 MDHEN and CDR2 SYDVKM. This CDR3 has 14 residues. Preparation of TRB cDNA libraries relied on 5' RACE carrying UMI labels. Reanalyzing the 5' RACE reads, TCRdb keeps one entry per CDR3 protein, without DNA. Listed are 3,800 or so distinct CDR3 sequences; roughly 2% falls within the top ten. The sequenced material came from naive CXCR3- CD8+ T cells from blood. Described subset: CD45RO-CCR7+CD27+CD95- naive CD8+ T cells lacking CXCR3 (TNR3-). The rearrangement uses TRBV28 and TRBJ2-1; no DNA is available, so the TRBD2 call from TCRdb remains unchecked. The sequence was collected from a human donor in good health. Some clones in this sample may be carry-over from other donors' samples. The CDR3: CASSSGTYYNEQFF. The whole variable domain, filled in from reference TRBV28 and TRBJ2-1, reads DVKVTQSSRYLVKRTGEKVFLECVQDMDHENMFWYRQDPGLGLRLIYFSYDVKMKEKGDIPEGYSVSREKKERFSLILESASTNQTSMYLCASSSGTYYNEQFFGPGTRLTVL.